Detailed here is one TCR beta chain. The antigen is undetermined. The data belong to a study of shared clonotypes between healthy human individuals. Study conclusions and caveats: Lower generation probabilities were found for non-shared clonotypes than for those shared by all four donors. Rarefaction exposed incomplete sorted-subset sequencing despite large depth. Naive CD4 clonotypes were shared across several donors at roughly 5.3%. An expected dependence of interdonor clonotype sharing on sequencing depth was noted.

V gave up 4 bases and J gave up 1 base, with 20 bases separating them. The CDR3 totals 18 residues. Germline V gene sequence: CDR1 LNHDA, CDR2 SQIVND (reference sequence). Data came from immunoSEQ multiplex PCR; TCRdb stores just in-frame clones and leaves some out. The data contain over a million clones, roughly 97% of them seen just once; the ten biggest clones take up roughly 1.2%. What was sequenced was naive CD4+ T cells sorted from blood. The subset was: CD45RA+ positively selected. The TCR originated in a man younger than 45 in good health. The V call is TRBV19, the J call TRBJ1-3; D is ambiguous. This CDR3 is CASSTGPSRILSGNTIYF. The CDR3 DNA follows: TGTGCCAGTAGTACTGGGCCCTCTCGGATCCTATCTGGAAACACCATATATTTT.